The present T cell receptor (beta chain) was sequenced within a study of response to subunit inactivated influenza vaccine. Study-level findings and limits: After each seasonal influenza vaccination, few new T cells are recruited, the authors suggested.

CDR1 is MNHNY and CDR2 is SVGAGI in the germline V gene (reference sequence). The CDR3 runs 13 residues. Unmatched junction bases numbered 3, after V lost 4 bases and J lost 4 bases. TCRdb itself ran the RT-PCR reads through MiXCR, one entry per CDR3 protein. The sample yields about 480,000 distinct CDR3 sequences, over 9.5% seen once. Worth noting for this clonotype: Its antigen is still unknown.

Sequencing used PBMCs from blood, obtained roughly 47 days after vaccination. The V call is TRBV6-6, the J call TRBJ1-2, with 7 bases aligning to TRBD1. The clonotype originates from a man aged 45-65 years who received an inactivated influenza vaccine. Here the CDR3 DNA reads TGTGCCAGCAGTTCCCGGGACAGCTATGGCTACACCTTC. Translation: CASSSRDSYGYTF.